In this sample, the clone carrying this TCR beta chain turned up once. Per the original methods: Amplification with reference gene primers provided the estimates of nucleated cell counts. Assay: immunoSEQ multiplex PCR; the TCRdb copy retains only in-frame clones and omits some. Clonal size and the V and J genes are those of that table, whereas D and trimming came from the DNA. The table has around 300,000 clones, 85% to 90% seen once. This sample was included in a study of blood T cell repertoires in COVID-19. Study details: T cells, B-cell-depleted T cells, or PBMCs provided the cDNA or gDNA that served as material.

Germline values: CDR1 LNHDA, CDR2 SQIVND (reference sequence). The CDR3 spans 15 residues. With 3 bases removed from V and 2 bases from J, the gap between germline ends came to 13 bases. The sequence came from a middle-aged woman with acute or convalescent COVID-19. Sequencing used peripheral blood. This chain connects TRBV19 to TRBJ1-2; D might be TRBD1 (6 bases). DNA for the CDR3: TGTGCCAGTAGTATCGGGGCAGGGGCAAACTATGGCTACACCTTC. This encodes CASSIGAGANYGYTF.